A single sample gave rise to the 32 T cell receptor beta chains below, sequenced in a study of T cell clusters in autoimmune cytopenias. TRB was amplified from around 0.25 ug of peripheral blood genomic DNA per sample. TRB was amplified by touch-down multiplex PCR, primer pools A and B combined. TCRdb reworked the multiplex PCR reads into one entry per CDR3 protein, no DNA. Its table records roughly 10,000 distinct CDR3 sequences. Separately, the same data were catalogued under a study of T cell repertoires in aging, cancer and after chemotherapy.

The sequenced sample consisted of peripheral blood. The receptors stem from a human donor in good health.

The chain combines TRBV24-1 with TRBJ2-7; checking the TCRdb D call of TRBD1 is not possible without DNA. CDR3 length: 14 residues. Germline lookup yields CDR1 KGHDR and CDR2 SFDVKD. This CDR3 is CATSDRPGGGEQYF.

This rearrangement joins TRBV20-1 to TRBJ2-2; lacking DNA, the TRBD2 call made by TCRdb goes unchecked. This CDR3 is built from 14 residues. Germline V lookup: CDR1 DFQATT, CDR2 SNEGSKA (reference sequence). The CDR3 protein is CSAPAGRVDGELFF.

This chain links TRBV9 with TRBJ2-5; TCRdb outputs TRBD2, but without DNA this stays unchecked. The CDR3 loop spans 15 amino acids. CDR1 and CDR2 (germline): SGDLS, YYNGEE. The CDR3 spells CASSARWTSQETQYF.

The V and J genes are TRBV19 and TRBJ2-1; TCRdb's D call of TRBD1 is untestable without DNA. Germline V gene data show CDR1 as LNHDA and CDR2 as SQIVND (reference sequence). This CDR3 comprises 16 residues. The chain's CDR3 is CASSSGPGQGRNEQFF. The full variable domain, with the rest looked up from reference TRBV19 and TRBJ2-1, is DGGITQSPKYLFRKEGQNVTLSCEQNLNHDAMYWYRQDPGQGLRLIYYSQIVNDFQKGDIAEGYSVSREKKESFPLTVTSAQKNPTAFYLCASSSGPGQGRNEQFFGPGTRLTVL.

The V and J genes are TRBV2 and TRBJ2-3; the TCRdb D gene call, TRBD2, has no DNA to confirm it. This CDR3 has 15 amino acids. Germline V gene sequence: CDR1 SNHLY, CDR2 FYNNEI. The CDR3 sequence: CASSVEGTSTDTQYF.

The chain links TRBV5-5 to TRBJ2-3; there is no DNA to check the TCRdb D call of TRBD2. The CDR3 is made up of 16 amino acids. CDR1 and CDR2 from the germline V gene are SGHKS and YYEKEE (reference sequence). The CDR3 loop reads CASIQTSEYVMGTQYF. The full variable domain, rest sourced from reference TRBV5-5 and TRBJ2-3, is DAGVTQSPTHLIKTRGQQVTLRCSPISGHKSVSWYQQVLGQGPQFIFQYYEKEERGRGNFPDRFSARQFPNYSSELNVNALLLGDSALYLCASIQTSEYVMGTQYFGPGTRLTVL.

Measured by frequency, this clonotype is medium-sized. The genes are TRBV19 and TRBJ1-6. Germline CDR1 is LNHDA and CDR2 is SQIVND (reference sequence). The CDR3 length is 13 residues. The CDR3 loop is CASSILGESPLHF.

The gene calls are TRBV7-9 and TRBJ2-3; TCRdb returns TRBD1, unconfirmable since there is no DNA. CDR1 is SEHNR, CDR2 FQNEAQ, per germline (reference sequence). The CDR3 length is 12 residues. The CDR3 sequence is CASSYPADTQYF.

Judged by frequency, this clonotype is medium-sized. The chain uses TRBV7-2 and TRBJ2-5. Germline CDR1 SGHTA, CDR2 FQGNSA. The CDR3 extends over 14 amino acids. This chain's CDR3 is CASSFSQLGETQYF.

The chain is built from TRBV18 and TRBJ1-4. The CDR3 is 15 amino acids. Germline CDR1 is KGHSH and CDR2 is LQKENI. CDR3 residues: CASSVGVDFDEKLFF.

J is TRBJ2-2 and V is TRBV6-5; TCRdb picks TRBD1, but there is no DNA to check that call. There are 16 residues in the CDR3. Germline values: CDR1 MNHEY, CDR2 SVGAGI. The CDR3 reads CASSLTGTVNTGELFF.

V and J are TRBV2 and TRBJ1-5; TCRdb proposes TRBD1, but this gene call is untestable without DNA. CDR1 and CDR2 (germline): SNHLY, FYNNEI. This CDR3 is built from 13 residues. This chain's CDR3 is CASDRDSNQPQHF. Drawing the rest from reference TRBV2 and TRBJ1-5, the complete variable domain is EPEVTQTPSHQVTQMGQEVILRCVPISNHLYFYWYRQILGQKVEFLVSFYNNEISEKSEIFDDQFSVERPDGSNFTLKIRSTKLEDSAMYFCASDRDSNQPQHFGDGTRLSIL.

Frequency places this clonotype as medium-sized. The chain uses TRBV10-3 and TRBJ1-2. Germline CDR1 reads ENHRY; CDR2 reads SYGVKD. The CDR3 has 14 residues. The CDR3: CAISDRAGQRGYTF.

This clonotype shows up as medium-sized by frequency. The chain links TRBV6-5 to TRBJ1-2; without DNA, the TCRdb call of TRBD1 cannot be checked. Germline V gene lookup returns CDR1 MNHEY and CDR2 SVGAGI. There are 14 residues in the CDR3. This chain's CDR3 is CASSYTDSFYGYTF.

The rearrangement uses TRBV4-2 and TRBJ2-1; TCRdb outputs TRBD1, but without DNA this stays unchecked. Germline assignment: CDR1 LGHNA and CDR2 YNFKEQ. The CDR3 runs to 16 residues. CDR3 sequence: CASSFDRDRGYNEQFF.

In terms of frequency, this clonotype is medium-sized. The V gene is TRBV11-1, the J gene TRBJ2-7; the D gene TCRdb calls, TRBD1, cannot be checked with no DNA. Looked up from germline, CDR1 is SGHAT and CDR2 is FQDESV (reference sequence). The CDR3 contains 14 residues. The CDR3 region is CASSPAHGTYEQYF.

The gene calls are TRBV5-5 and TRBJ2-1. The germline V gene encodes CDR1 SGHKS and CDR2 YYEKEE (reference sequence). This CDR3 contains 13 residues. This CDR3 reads CASSLDVYNEQFF.

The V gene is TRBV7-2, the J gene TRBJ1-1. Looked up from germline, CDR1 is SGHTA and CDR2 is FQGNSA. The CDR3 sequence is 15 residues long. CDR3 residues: CASSSEGGLNTEAFF.

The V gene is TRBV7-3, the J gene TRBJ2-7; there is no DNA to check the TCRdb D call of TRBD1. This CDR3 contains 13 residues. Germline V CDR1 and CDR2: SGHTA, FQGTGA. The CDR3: CASSFMPGGEQYF.

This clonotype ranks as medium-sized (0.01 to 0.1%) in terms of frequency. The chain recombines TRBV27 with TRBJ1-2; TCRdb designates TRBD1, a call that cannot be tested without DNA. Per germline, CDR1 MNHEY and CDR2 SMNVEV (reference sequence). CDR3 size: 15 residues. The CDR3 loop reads CASSLSGTGFYGYTF.

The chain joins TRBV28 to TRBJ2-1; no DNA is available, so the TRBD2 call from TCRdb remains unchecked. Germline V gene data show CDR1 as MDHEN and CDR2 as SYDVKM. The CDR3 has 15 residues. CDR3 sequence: CASTPRRGGSHEQFF.

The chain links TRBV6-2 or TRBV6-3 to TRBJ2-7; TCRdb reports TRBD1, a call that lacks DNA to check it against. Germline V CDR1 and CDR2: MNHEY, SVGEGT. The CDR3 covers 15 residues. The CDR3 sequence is CASTTPGTATYEQYF.

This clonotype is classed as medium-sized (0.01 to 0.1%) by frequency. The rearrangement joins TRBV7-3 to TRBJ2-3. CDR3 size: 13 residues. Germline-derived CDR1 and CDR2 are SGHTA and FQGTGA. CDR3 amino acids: CASSSAGTDTQYF.

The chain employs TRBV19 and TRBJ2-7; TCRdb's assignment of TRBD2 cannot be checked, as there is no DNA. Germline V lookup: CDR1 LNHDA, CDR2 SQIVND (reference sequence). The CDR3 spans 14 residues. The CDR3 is CASSLRTSFYEQYF.

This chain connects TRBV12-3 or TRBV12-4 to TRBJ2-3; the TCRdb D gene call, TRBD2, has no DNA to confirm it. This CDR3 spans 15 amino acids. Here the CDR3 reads CASSSRTSRSDTQYF.

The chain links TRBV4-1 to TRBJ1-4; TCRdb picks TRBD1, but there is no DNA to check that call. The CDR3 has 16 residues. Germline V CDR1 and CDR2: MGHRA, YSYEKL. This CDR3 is CASSQAQGLTNEKLFF.

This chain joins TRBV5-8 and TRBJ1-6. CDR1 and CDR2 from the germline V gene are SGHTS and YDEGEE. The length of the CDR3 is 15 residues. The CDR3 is CASSFGVGHNSPLHF.

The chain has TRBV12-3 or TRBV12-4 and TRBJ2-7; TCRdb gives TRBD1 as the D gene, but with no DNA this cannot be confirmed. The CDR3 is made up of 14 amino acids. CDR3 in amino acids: CASSYVRGPYEQYF.

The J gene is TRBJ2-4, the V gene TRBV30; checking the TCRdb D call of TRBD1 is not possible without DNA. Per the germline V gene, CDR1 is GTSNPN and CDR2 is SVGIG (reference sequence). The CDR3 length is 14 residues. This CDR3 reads CAWREDRGGNIQYF.

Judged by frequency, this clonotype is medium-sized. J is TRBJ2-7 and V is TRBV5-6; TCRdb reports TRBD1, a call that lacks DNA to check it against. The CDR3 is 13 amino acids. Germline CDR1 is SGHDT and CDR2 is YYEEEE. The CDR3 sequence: CASSQLGGRRQYF.

This CDR3 is CASSQEDGAGGTDTQYF. The V call is TRBV4-2, the J call TRBJ2-3; the TRBD1 assignment by TCRdb is unverifiable without DNA. From germline, CDR1 is LGHNA and CDR2 YNFKEQ. The CDR3 is 17 amino acids.

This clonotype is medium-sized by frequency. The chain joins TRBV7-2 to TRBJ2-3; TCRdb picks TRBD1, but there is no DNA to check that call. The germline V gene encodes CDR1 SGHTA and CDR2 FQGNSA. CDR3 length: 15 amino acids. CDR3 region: CASSLLFGGGDTQYF.